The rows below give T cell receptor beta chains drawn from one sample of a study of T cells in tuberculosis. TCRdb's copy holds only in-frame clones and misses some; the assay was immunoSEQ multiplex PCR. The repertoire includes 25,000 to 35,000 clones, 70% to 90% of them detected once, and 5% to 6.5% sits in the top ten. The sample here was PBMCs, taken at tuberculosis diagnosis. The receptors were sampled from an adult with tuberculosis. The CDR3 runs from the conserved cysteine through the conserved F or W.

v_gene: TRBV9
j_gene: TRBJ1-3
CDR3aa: CASSVTGAISGNTIYF

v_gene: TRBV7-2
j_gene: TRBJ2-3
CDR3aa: CASTERGGRTDTQYF

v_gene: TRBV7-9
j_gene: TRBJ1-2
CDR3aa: CASSLATNRPKDYGYTF

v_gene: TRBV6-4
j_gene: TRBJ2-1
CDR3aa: CASSDSTGGYNEQFF

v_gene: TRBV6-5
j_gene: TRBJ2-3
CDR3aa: CASSYSGGRTDTQYF

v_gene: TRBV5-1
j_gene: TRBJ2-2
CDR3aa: CASSLGQGGGELFF

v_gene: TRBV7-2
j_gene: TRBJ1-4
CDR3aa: CASSPGQGNEKLFF

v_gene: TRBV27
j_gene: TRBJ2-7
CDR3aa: CASSPQGGQQYF

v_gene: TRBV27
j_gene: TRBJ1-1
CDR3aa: CASSFGGDGFEAFF

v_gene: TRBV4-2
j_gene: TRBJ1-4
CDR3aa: CASSPQGDRVILANEKLFF

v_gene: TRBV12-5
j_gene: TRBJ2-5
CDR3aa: CASGLGIVTPQGETQYF

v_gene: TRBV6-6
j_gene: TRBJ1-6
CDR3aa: CASSTGGPYNSPLHF

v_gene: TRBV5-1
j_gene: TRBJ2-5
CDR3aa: CASSTIAGAQETQYF

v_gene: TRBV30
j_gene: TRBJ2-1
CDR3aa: CAWSPLYSYNEQFF

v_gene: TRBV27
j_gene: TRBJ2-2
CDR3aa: CASRTIAGMNTGELFF

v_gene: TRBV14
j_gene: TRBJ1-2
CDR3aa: CASSRERTGGGYTF

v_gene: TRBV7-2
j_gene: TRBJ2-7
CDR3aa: CASSLVGGQFEQYF

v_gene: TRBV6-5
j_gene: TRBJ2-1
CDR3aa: CASRPSGSMGEQFF

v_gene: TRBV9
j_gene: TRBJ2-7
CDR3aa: CASSPLAGSYEQYF

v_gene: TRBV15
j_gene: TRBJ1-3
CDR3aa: CATSSSRGASGNTIYF

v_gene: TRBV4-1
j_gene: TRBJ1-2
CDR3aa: CASSPDRNYGYTF

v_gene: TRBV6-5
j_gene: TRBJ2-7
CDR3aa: CASSRTGNEQYF

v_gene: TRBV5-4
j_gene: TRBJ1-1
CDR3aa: CASSLTTGANTEAFF

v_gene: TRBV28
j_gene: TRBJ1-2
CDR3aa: CASSSLLRTGGLNGYTF

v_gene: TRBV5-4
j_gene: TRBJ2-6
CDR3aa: CASSWKGGSGANVLTF

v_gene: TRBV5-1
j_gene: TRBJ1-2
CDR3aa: CASSGRRGDRDGYTF

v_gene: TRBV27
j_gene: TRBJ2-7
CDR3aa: CASRRRGTGGNEQYF

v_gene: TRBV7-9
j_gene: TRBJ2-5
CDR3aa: CASSLARGETQYF

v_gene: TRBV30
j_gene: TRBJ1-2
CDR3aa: CAWTGTGLFVYGYTF

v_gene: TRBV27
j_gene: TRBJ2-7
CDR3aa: CASNGGYEQYF

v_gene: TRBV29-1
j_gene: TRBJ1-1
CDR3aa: CSVEVVGTEAFF

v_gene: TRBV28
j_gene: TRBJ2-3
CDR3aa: CASNTRGRTDTQYF

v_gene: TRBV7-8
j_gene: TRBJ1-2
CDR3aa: CASFRTGIGYTF

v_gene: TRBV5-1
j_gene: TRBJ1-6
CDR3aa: CASSIRTGDNSPLHF

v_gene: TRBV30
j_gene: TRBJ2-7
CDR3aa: CAWSPRLSYEQYF

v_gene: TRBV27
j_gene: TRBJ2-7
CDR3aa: CASSLRGPGGHEQYF

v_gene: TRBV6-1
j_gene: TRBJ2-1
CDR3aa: CASRDRTDYNEQFF

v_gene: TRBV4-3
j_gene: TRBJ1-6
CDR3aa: CASSQKRGEGSPLHF

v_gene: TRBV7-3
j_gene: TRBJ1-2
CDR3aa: CASRLDRTHSYGYTF

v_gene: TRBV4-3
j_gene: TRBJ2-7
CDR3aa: CASSQDRQGPEQYF

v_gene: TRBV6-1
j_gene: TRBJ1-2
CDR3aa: CASSAPRQRATYGYTF

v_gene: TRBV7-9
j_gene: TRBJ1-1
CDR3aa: CASSFSAGTGIEAFF

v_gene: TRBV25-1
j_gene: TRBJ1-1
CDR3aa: CASGGQRNTEAFF

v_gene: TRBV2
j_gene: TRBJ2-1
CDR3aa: CASMGGLVGEQFF

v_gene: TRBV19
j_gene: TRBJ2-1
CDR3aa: CASSMVAGGPYEQFF